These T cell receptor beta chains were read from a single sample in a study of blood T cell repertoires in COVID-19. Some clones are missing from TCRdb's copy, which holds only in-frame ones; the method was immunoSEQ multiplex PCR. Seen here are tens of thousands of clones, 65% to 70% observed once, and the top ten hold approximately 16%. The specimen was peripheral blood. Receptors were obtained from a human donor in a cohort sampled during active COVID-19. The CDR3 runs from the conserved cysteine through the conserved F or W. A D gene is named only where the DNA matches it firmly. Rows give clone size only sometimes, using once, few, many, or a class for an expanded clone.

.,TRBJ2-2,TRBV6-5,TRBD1,TGTGCCAGCAGTTCCGGACAGGTGCGCCACGGGGAGCTGTTTTTT,CASSSGQVRHGELFF
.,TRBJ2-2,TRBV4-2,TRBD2,TGTGCCAGCAGCCAAGATACTAGCGGGAGAGTTGACGGGGAGCTGTTTTTT,CASSQDTSGRVDGELFF
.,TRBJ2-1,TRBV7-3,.,TGTGCCAGCAGCTCGAGCTCCTACAATGAGCAGTTCTTC,CASSSSSYNEQFF
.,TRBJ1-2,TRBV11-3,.,TGTGCCAGCAGCGACGGACTTGATGGCTACACCTTC,CASSDGLDGYTF
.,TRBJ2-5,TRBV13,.,TGTGCCAGCAGTCTCACAGGGTTTACGACCCAGTACTTC,CASSLTGFTTQYF
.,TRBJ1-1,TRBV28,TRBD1,TGTGCCAGCAGTCTCGACAGGGTGAACACTGAAGCTTTCTTT,CASSLDRVNTEAFF
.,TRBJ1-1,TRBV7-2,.,TGTGCCAGCAGCTCAAGCGGACAGTCAGTGGCTGAAGCTTTCTTT,CASSSSGQSVAEAFF
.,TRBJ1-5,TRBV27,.,TGTGCCAGCAGTCCCCAAGTCGGGAGCGATCAGCCCCAGCATTTT,CASSPQVGSDQPQHF
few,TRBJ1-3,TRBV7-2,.,TGTGCCAGCAGCGCATCAGGAGGTGGAAACACCATATATTTT,CASSASGGGNTIYF
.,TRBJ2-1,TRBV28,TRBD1,TGTGCCAGCAGGACAGGGGCCAGTAGCTCCTACAATGAGCAGTTCTTC,CASRTGASSSYNEQFF
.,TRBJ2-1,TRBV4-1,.,TGCGCCAGCAGCCAAGATGTGTCGGGACAGTTCTTC,CASSQDVSGQFF
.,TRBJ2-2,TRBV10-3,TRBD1,TGTGCCATCAGTGAGTCGGCTGGTTTCGGACAGGGAAGAGCCGGGGAGCTGTTTTTT,CAISESAGFGQGRAGELFF
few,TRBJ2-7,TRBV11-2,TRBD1,TGTGCCAGCAGCTCCAGGACAGGGGACTACGAGCAGTACTTC,CASSSRTGDYEQYF
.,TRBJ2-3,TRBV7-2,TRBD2,TGTGCCAGCAGCTTAGCGACTAGCGGATTTAGCACAGATACGCAGTATTTT,CASSLATSGFSTDTQYF
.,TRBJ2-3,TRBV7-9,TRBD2,TGTGCCAGCAGCCACACTAGCGGGGGCACAGATACGCAGTATTTT,CASSHTSGGTDTQYF
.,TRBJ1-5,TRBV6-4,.,TGTGCCAGCAGCCCCTGGGCAGGGGGCAATCAGCCCCAGCATTTT,CASSPWAGGNQPQHF